What follows are 31 T cell receptor beta chains derived from one specimen sequenced in a study of T cells in Graves' hyperthyroidism and ophthalmopathy. The investigators amplified TCR beta CDR3 regions from RNA transcripts. HTBI primers were used for first-round RT-PCR of the TCR CDR3. From the multiplex PCR reads, TCRdb called clonotypes with MiXCR, one entry per CDR3 protein. The profile shows around 600,000 distinct CDR3 sequences, about 14% of them singletons. The specimen was blood. These TCRs come from a woman between 45 and 65 years old with Graves' ophthalmopathy.

The chain has TRBV7-9 and TRBJ2-3, with no clear D. In germline, CDR1 is SEHNR, CDR2 FQNEAQ (reference sequence). The CDR3 has 13 amino acids. Trimming pared 4 bases from V and 2 bases from J, leaving 7 bases between. The DNA for the CDR3 is TGTGCCAGCAGCTCGCCTACCACAGATACGCAGTATTTT. It yields the protein CASSSPTTDTQYF.

The chain has TRBV28 and TRBJ1-4; D unclear. The germline CDR1 and CDR2 sequences are MDHEN and SYDVKM. The CDR3 sequence is 15 residues long. V shed 5 bases and J shed 2 bases, with 12 bases lying between them. The CDR3 nucleotides are TGTGCCAGCAGTGCATACCGGATGACTAATGAAAAACTGTTTTTT. Protein: CASSAYRMTNEKLFF. Full variable domain (rest looked up from reference TRBV28 and TRBJ1-4): DVKVTQSSRYLVKRTGEKVFLECVQDMDHENMFWYRQDPGLGLRLIYFSYDVKMKEKGDIPEGYSVSREKKERFSLILESASTNQTSMYLCASSAYRMTNEKLFFGSGTQLSVL.

This clonotype was detected ten times or more. V and J are TRBV28 and TRBJ2-7; maybe TRBD1 (6 bases). Trimming shortened V by 6 bases and J by 6 bases, and 24 bases separated the two germline ends. Germline loops: CDR1 MDHEN, CDR2 SYDVKM. CDR3 length: 16 amino acids. CDR3 bases: TGTGCCAGCAGCCAAAAACAGGGAGAGGATTTGCGCGAGCAGTACTTC. Its translation: CASSQKQGEDLREQYF.

This clonotype was detected ten times or more. The chain combines TRBV11-3 with TRBJ2-1; TRBD2 aligns across 7 bases. The V segment lost 4 bases and the J segment 0 bases; nucleotides outside the gene matches: 9. Per germline, CDR1 SGHNT and CDR2 YENEEA. The length of the CDR3 is 17 residues. The CDR3 is CASSWGSGGSSYNEQFF. CDR3 in DNA: TGTGCCAGCAGCTGGGGGAGCGGCGGGAGCTCCTACAATGAGCAGTTCTTC.

This clonotype was observed a handful of times. Since a much larger clone is just one base distant, this may be a read error. The chain links TRBV20-1 to TRBJ1-1, with a tentative D call TRBD1 (5 bases). Germline V gene sequence: CDR1 DFQATT, CDR2 SNEGSKA (reference sequence). The CDR3 covers 13 residues. The CDR3 spells CSAHPGGSTKAFF. CDR3 sequence (DNA): TGCAGTGCCCATCCTGGGGGTAGCACTAAAGCTTTCTTT.

At least ten counts were recorded for this clonotype. The genes are TRBV20-1 and TRBJ2-5; TRBD2 aligns across 12 bases. The CDR3 totals 13 residues. V shed 7 bases and J 3 bases; nucleotides not matched to a gene: 3. From germline, CDR1 is DFQATT and CDR2 SNEGSKA (reference sequence). The CDR3 DNA reads TGCAGTGGACTAGCGGGAGCCGAAGAGACCCAGTACTTC. This codes for CSGLAGAEETQYF.

There are a few counts of this clonotype. This may be a read error, as it is one base from a much larger clone. The J gene is TRBJ1-5, the V gene TRBV7-2; D remains ambiguous. Germline CDR1 and CDR2: SGHTA and FQGNSA. The CDR3 is made up of 16 amino acids. CDR3 nucleotide sequence: TGTGCCAGCAGCTTAATCTCATATTATAGCAGTCAGCCCCAGCATTTT. Its protein product is CASSLISYYSSQPQHF. The variable domain in full, completed from reference TRBV7-2 and TRBJ1-5, reads GAGVSQSPSNKVTEKGKDVELRCDPISGHTALYWYRQSLGQGLEFLIYFQGNSAPDKSGLPSDRFSAERTGGSVSTLTIQRTQQEDSAVYLCASSLISYYSSQPQHFGDGTRLSIL.

The chain recombines TRBV24-1 with TRBJ2-7, with D hard to call. This CDR3 comprises 16 residues. V lost 2 bases and J 9 bases, leaving 22 bases between the germline ends. Looked up from germline, CDR1 is KGHDR and CDR2 is SFDVKD. The CDR3 region has the DNA TGTGCCACCAGTGATTGGGCCGAACAGCTCACCGGTGGGCAGTACTTC. Protein: CATSDWAEQLTGGQYF.

The chain is built from TRBV7-2 and TRBJ1-6, with no clear D. The CDR3 is 14 residues long. V was cut by 1 base and J by 7 bases, with 8 bases left in between. Germline CDR1 and CDR2: SGHTA and FQGNSA. Here the CDR3 DNA reads TGTGCCAGCAGCTTAGGTGGCAGAAATTCACCCCTCCACTTT. Encoded protein: CASSLGGRNSPLHF.

This clonotype was recorded many times. The chain uses TRBV6-1 and TRBJ2-7; D possibly uses TRBD1 or TRBD2 (5 bases each). This CDR3 has 15 amino acids. The germline CDR1 and CDR2 sequences are MNHNS and SASEGT. V lost 5 bases, J lost 3 bases, and 17 bases lay in between. CDR3 amino acids: CASSRTGTSDYEQYF. CDR3 DNA: TGTGCCAGCAGTCGCACCGGGACCTCGGACTACGAGCAGTACTTC.

This clonotype was counted a few times. The CDR3 DNA reads TGTGCCAGCAAGGTGGGGGATTCACCCCTCCACTTT. Encoded protein: CASKVGDSPLHF. The V call is TRBV6-1, the J call TRBJ1-6; D may be TRBD1 (5 bases). With 7 bases removed from V and 8 bases from J, the gap between germline ends came to 9 bases. Germline V gene sequence: CDR1 MNHNS, CDR2 SASEGT. CDR3 length: 12 residues.

This clonotype was counted at least ten times. The rearrangement links TRBV11-1 to TRBJ1-1; weak D call: TRBD1 (6 bases). The germline V gene encodes CDR1 SGHAT and CDR2 FQDESV (reference sequence). The CDR3 covers 13 residues. V shed 5 bases and J shed 7 bases, with 14 bases lying between them. This CDR3 is CASSLSGAREAFF. As DNA, the CDR3 is TGTGCCAGCAGCCTCTCGGGGGCCCGTGAAGCTTTCTTT.

There are many counts of this clonotype. The chain links TRBV18 to TRBJ1-1; D is uncertain. This CDR3 spans 15 amino acids. Deletions cut 3 bases from V and 1 base from J, with 12 bases between. Germline CDR1 is KGHSH and CDR2 is LQKENI. The CDR3 region has the DNA TGTGCCAGCTCACCCCTCGGCAACAGGAACACTGAAGCTTTCTTT. Its translation: CASSPLGNRNTEAFF.

The table lists this clonotype with many counts. V and J are TRBV6-1 and TRBJ2-5, with a tentative D call TRBD1 (6 bases). The germline CDR1 and CDR2 sequences are MNHNS and SASEGT. Trimming cost V 6 bases and J 0 bases, with 14 bases left between them. The CDR3 is 15 residues long. The CDR3 loop is CASSRGQSYQETQYF. Here the CDR3 DNA reads TGTGCCAGCAGCCGCGGACAGTCGTACCAAGAGACCCAGTACTTC.

The gene calls are TRBV24-1 and TRBJ1-1; the D gene is possibly TRBD1 (5 bases). V shed 10 bases and J shed 1 base, with 15 bases lying between them. The CDR3 extends over 14 amino acids. The germline CDR1 and CDR2 sequences are KGHDR and SFDVKD. Written as DNA, the CDR3 is TGTGCCACAAAAGAAGGGGAGGGGAACACTGAAGCTTTCTTT. This codes for CATKEGEGNTEAFF.

CDR3 in amino acids: CASSSEDSLLGGELFF. DNA for the CDR3: TGTGCCAGCAGTTCAGAGGACTCCCTTCTGGGCGGGGAGCTGTTTTTT. V usage is TRBV27 and J usage is TRBJ2-2; maybe TRBD2 (5 bases). The CDR3 runs 16 residues. CDR1 is MNHEY and CDR2 is SMNVEV in the germline V gene (reference sequence). Between the trimmed V and J ends, which lost 4 bases and 7 bases, there was a span of 19 bases.

This clonotype was recorded at least ten times. This chain uses TRBV10-3 with TRBJ2-3; D gene ambiguous. The germline V and J ends were trimmed by 3 bases and 2 bases, with 3 bases remaining between them. CDR3 length equals 12 residues. CDR1 is ENHRY and CDR2 is SYGVKD in the germline V gene. In nucleotides, the CDR3 is TGTGCCATCAGTGATTACACAGATACGCAGTATTTT. Translated, it gives CAISDYTDTQYF.

This clonotype was seen ten or more times. The CDR3 DNA sequence: TGTGCCAGCAGTCGAGTACAGGGGCCTAGCAATCAGCCCCAGCATTTT. Translating it yields CASSRVQGPSNQPQHF. The genes are TRBV28 and TRBJ1-5, with TRBD1 identical over 7 bases. Per the germline V gene, CDR1 is MDHEN and CDR2 is SYDVKM. V gave up 5 bases and J gave up 0 bases; unmatched junction bases: 7. CDR3 length equals 16 residues.

This clonotype was counted ten times or more. CDR3 bases: TGCAGCGTTGTGGGACGGTCCACAGATACGCAGTATTTT. Amino acid sequence: CSVVGRSTDTQYF. The rearrangement uses TRBV29-1 and TRBJ2-3, with D possibly called TRBD1 or TRBD2 (5 bases each). CDR1 is SQVTM, CDR2 ANQGSEA, per germline. There are 13 residues in the CDR3. Trimming took 4 bases from V and 2 from J, leaving 10 bases between them.

This clonotype was recorded many times. The chain is built from TRBV15 and TRBJ1-1; D gene uncertain. Germline V CDR1 and CDR2: LNHNV, YYDKDF (reference sequence). V dropped 2 bases and J dropped 2 bases, with 15 bases sitting between them. The CDR3 loop spans 16 amino acids. The CDR3 region has the DNA TGTGCCACCAGCAGATTTTTAGATCAGTTCAACACTGAAGCTTTCTTT. This codes for CATSRFLDQFNTEAFF. The full variable domain, in which reference TRBV15 and TRBJ1-1 provide the parts outside the CDR3, is DAMVIQNPRYQVTQFGKPVTLSCSQTLNHNVMYWYQQKSSQAPKLLFHYYDKDFNNEADTPDNFQSRRPNTSFCFLDIRSPGLGDTAMYLCATSRFLDQFNTEAFFGQGTRLTVV.

This clonotype was found a few times. The CDR3 coding sequence is TGTGCCAGCAGCCAAGAGGTGACACGCCGTGAAGCTTTCTTT. Translated: CASSQEVTRREAFF. The V and J genes are TRBV3-1 and TRBJ1-1; no definite D call. V lost 0 bases, J lost 7 bases, and 12 bases lay in between. Germline CDR1 is LGHDT and CDR2 is YNNKEL (reference sequence). The length of the CDR3 is 14 residues.

This clonotype was detected a few times. The chain uses TRBV10-3 and TRBJ1-1; possibly TRBD1 for D (5 bases). The CDR3 has 13 residues. From germline, CDR1 is ENHRY and CDR2 SYGVKD. Trimming removed 10 bases at V and 3 bases at J, with 15 bases between. The CDR3 spells CANGADSYTEAFF. The CDR3 bases are TGTGCCAACGGGGCAGATAGCTACACTGAAGCTTTCTTT.

This clonotype showed up many times. One end of the junction fails to match germline, which may point to a read error. V is TRBV7-2 and J is TRBJ2-7; 7 nucleotides align to TRBD2. From germline, CDR1 is SGHTA and CDR2 FQGNSA. The CDR3 is made up of 16 amino acids. The CDR3, as DNA: TGTGCCAGCAGCGTAGCCGGGGGGTGGCAGGTCTACGAGCAGTACTTC. Protein product: CASSVAGGWQVYEQYF.

This clonotype was picked up a small number of times. The J gene is TRBJ1-2, the V gene TRBV7-9; D unresolved. The CDR3 has 14 residues. The V end lost 5 bases, the J end lost 3 bases, and 13 bases lay between the germline ends. Germline CDR1 is SEHNR and CDR2 is FQNEAQ (reference sequence). CDR3 loop: CASSPDGVDYGYTF. CDR3 bases: TGTGCCAGCAGCCCGGACGGGGTGGACTATGGCTACACCTTC.

The table lists this clonotype with many counts. The gene calls are TRBV20-1 and TRBJ2-7, with D maybe TRBD2 (6 bases). V dropped 5 bases and J dropped 0 bases, with 14 bases sitting between them. The length of the CDR3 is 14 residues. Germline V gene sequence: CDR1 DFQATT, CDR2 SNEGSKA (reference sequence). The CDR3 sequence is CSAPDGSRSYEQYF. In DNA form, the CDR3 reads TGCAGTGCTCCCGACGGGAGCCGCTCCTACGAGCAGTACTTC.

Ten or more counts support this clonotype. The chain links TRBV20-1 to TRBJ2-1; D may be TRBD1 (6 bases). The CDR3 is 11 residues long. Germline-derived CDR1 and CDR2 are DFQATT and SNEGSKA (reference sequence). V lost 4 bases, J lost 9 bases, and 10 bases lay in between. CDR3 sequence (DNA): TGCAGTGCTAAGGGGGTGGTTGAGCAGTTCTTC. Translating gives CSAKGVVEQFF.

The CDR3 DNA follows: TGTGCCAGCCGCACCGGGACAAAAAATGAAAAACTGTTTTTT. Its protein is CASRTGTKNEKLFF. The rearrangement joins TRBV12-3 or TRBV12-4 to TRBJ1-4, with a weak D call TRBD1 (6 bases). With 8 bases removed from V and 5 bases from J, the gap between germline ends came to 15 bases. The CDR3 runs 14 residues.

With respect to this clonotype: A much bigger clone sits one base away, suggesting this may be a read error. The rearrangement joins TRBV10-3 to TRBJ2-7; 8 nucleotides line up with TRBD1. Looked up from germline, CDR1 is ENHRY and CDR2 is SYGVKD. The CDR3 covers 14 residues. As DNA, the CDR3 is TGTGCCATCAGTCACACAGGGGGGTCCTACGAGCGGTACTTC. Residues: CAISHTGGSYERYF.

This clonotype turned up a few times. This rearrangement joins TRBV20-1 to TRBJ1-6, with D unclear. Trimming cost V 1 base and J 7 bases, with 5 bases left between them. The CDR3 loop spans 12 amino acids. CDR1 DFQATT and CDR2 SNEGSKA come from the germline V gene (reference sequence). CDR3 DNA sequence: TGCAGTGCTAGAGTGGGGAATTCACCCCTCCACTTT. Translated, it gives CSARVGNSPLHF.

This clonotype was detected ten times or more. V usage is TRBV28 and J usage is TRBJ1-5, with TRBD1 as a possible D gene (5 bases). The CDR3 loop spans 16 amino acids. The ends were cut back, 6 bases at V and 4 bases at J, with 19 bases in the middle. In germline, CDR1 is MDHEN, CDR2 SYDVKM. DNA of the CDR3: TGTGCCAGCAGACAAATCAGTTGGACAAGAAATCAGCCCCAGCATTTT. It encodes CASRQISWTRNQPQHF.

This clonotype was recorded many times. The chain uses TRBV9 and TRBJ1-2; 7 bases are shared with TRBD1. J was trimmed by 4 bases and V by 4 bases; bases with no gene match: 4. This CDR3 is built from 13 residues. Germline lookup yields CDR1 SGDLS and CDR2 YYNGEE. The CDR3 loop reads CASSPRQGYGYTF. The CDR3 DNA reads as TGTGCCAGCAGCCCCCGACAGGGCTATGGCTACACCTTC. The variable domain in full, with the rest retrieved from reference TRBV9 and TRBJ1-2, is DSGVTQTPKHLITATGQRVTLRCSPRSGDLSVYWYQQSLDQGLQFLIQYYNGEERAKGNILERFSAQQFPDLHSELNLSSLELGDSALYFCASSPRQGYGYTFGSGTRLTVV.